Listed below are T cell receptor beta chains from one sample, sequenced in a study of CD4 T cells in relation to SARS-CoV-2 and coronaviruses. Data came from immunoSEQ multiplex PCR; TCRdb stores just in-frame clones and leaves some out. The table lists about 65,000 clones, 80% to 90% of them singletons. Sequencing was performed on memory CD4+ T cells from PBMCs. The source is a human donor in good health. CDR3s include the opening cysteine and the closing phenylalanine or tryptophan. D genes are given only for firm matches. Size tells how often a clone was seen (once, few, many) or the class of an expanded clone, and some rows leave it out.

j_gene	d_gene	abundance	v_gene	CDR3aa	CDR3nt
TRBJ1-2	.	few	TRBV7-9	CASSSSRVYGYTF	TGTGCCAGCAGCTCGTCCCGGGTCTATGGCTACACCTTC
TRBJ2-5	TRBD1	.	TRBV5-1	CASSWDRGKETQYF	TGCGCCAGCAGCTGGGACAGGGGAAAAGAGACCCAGTACTTC
TRBJ1-1	.	.	TRBV28	CASSLISGVPEAFF	TGTGCCAGCAGTTTAATATCTGGGGTACCTGAAGCTTTCTTT
TRBJ2-1	.	.	TRBV24-1	CATSDWDGRSLF	TGTGCCACCAGTGATTGGGACGGGCGGTCCCTCTTC
TRBJ2-3	.	.	TRBV10-3	CAIRSGSQQDTQYF	TGTGCCATCAGGAGCGGGTCGCAGCAAGATACGCAGTATTTT
TRBJ1-5	.	.	TRBV7-2	CASSLGSFSNQPQHF	TGTGCCAGCAGCTTAGGCTCTTTTAGCAATCAGCCCCAGCATTTT
TRBJ1-1	TRBD1	.	TRBV3-1/TRBV3-2	CASSQSEYRGRTEAFF	TGTGCCAGCAGCCAATCGGAGTACAGGGGGCGGACTGAAGCTTTCTTT
TRBJ1-4	TRBD1	.	TRBV30	CAWRQRDRGIEKLFF	TGTGCCTGGAGGCAGAGGGACAGGGGGATTGAAAAACTGTTTTTT
TRBJ1-2	.	.	TRBV7-7	CASSSSPGHVGIGYGYTF	TGTGCCAGCAGCTCCTCTCCCGGACACGTGGGGATAGGATATGGCTACACCTTC
TRBJ1-1	.	.	TRBV15	CATSIRGNTEAFF	TGTGCCACCAGCATACGGGGGAACACTGAAGCTTTCTTT
TRBJ1-2	TRBD1	.	TRBV2	CASRGTGSNYGYTF	TGTGCCAGCAGGGGGACAGGGAGCAACTATGGCTACACCTTC
TRBJ2-1	TRBD1	.	TRBV7-9	CASSPRTGMYNEQFF	TGTGCCAGCAGCCCCAGGACAGGGATGTACAATGAGCAGTTCTTC
TRBJ2-7	TRBD1	.	TRBV5-6	CASSGGQGISYEQYF	TGTGCCAGCAGCGGGGGACAGGGGATCTCCTACGAGCAGTACTTC
TRBJ2-7	TRBD1	.	TRBV28	CASSPSTGRYEQYF	TGTGCCAGCAGTCCCTCGACAGGGCGCTACGAGCAGTACTTC
TRBJ1-5	.	.	TRBV19	CASTREFGNQPQHF	TGTGCCAGTACTCGGGAGTTCGGCAATCAGCCCCAGCATTTT
TRBJ2-3	.	.	TRBV28	CASRPGGGVTDTQYF	TGTGCCAGCAGGCCCGGAGGAGGCGTCACAGATACGCAGTATTTT